The 13 T cell receptor beta chains presented below share a single source sample, sequenced in a study of cytomegalovirus exposure and HLA in healthy donors. This PCR relied on a set of 60 Vbeta primers and 13 Jbeta primers. Produced via immunoSEQ multiplex PCR; TCRdb's table is partial and in-frame only. The data contain 120,000 or so clones, about 83% of them singletons. Sequencing was carried out using PBMCs. All receptors derive from a woman aged 40 to 55 in good health and CMV-seropositive.

This clone was seen a few times. The rearrangement uses TRBV9 and TRBJ2-4; D possibly corresponds to TRBD1 (5 bases). CDR3 length: 16 residues. Germline-derived CDR1 and CDR2 are SGDLS and YYNGEE. The V end was cut by 0 bases, the J end by 1 base, with 11 bases between. CDR3 DNA: TGTGCCAGCAGCGTAGCTTCAGGGTGGGCCAAAAACATTCAGTACTTC. Translating it yields CASSVASGWAKNIQYF.

This clone was picked up one time. The V gene is TRBV27, the J gene TRBJ2-5; 10 bases match TRBD2. Germline CDR1 reads MNHEY; CDR2 reads SMNVEV (reference sequence). The CDR3 length is 15 residues. V shed 7 bases, J shed 14 bases, and the junction held 19 bases outside the gene matches. CDR3 DNA sequence: TGTGCCAGCACTACCAGAGTCGGGACTAGCGCCAAAAATTACTTC. It translates to CASTTRVGTSAKNYF.

In this sample, this clone turned up a few times. The chain has TRBV30 and TRBJ2-5; D ambiguous. The V end was cut by 2 bases, the J end by 5 bases, with 12 bases between. The CDR3 sequence is 13 residues long. Germline CDR1 GTSNPN, CDR2 SVGIG (reference sequence). The CDR3 bases are TGTGCCTGGAGTCTAGGCCTCCGCGAGACCCAGTACTTC. It yields the protein CAWSLGLRETQYF.

The V and J genes are TRBV5-6 and TRBJ2-3; TRBD2 aligns across 9 bases. The CDR3 is 15 residues long. With V trimmed by 1 base and J by 7 bases, 7 bases remained unmatched. Germline V gene data show CDR1 as SGHDT and CDR2 as YYEEEE. The CDR3 region is CASSLYAGGPYTQYF. CDR3 in DNA: TGTGCCAGCAGCTTGTATGCGGGGGGGCCTTATACGCAGTATTTT.

This clone has only one observation. The J gene is TRBJ1-2, the V gene TRBV5-6, with D maybe TRBD1 (5 bases). Germline V lookup: CDR1 SGHDT, CDR2 YYEEEE. V was cut by 5 bases and J by 3 bases, with 17 bases left in between. The CDR3 is made up of 15 amino acids. CDR3 in amino acids: CASRVDSNRDYGYTF. As DNA, the CDR3 is TGTGCCAGCAGAGTAGACAGCAACCGAGACTATGGCTACACCTTC.

This rearrangement joins TRBV14 to TRBJ2-1; tentative D call: TRBD2 (6 bases). V dropped 1 base and J dropped 7 bases, with 14 bases sitting between them. CDR1 and CDR2 (germline): SGHDN, FVKESK. CDR3 length: 15 residues. In DNA form, the CDR3 reads TGTGCCAGCAGCCAAGGAGCTCCAGGGACTAATGAGCAGTTCTTC. Translating it yields CASSQGAPGTNEQFF. Variable domain in full (rest from reference TRBV14 and TRBJ2-1): EAGVTQFPSHSVIEKGQTVTLRCDPISGHDNLYWYRRVMGKEIKFLLHFVKESKQDESGMPNNRFLAERTGGTYSTLKVQPAELEDSGVYFCASSQGAPGTNEQFFGPGTRLTVL.

The chain recombines TRBV5-1 with TRBJ1-1; 8 bases line up with TRBD1. From germline, CDR1 is SGHRS and CDR2 YFSETQ. CDR3 length: 14 amino acids. The V segment lost 4 bases and the J segment 5 bases; nucleotides outside the gene matches: 7. In nucleotides, the CDR3 is TGCGCCAGCAGCGCGACAGGGGTGGGGACTGAAGCTTTCTTT. It codes for CASSATGVGTEAFF.

The CDR3 sequence is CASSVTENYGYTF. The CDR3 region has the DNA TGTGCCAGCAGCGTAACAGAAAACTATGGCTACACCTTC. The chain uses TRBV9 and TRBJ1-2, with no clear D. Germline V gives CDR1 SGDLS, CDR2 YYNGEE. The CDR3 length is 13 residues. V was cut by 1 base and J by 2 bases, with 6 bases left in between.

V and J are TRBV27 and TRBJ2-1, with TRBD2 identical over 9 bases. The V gene end was trimmed by 3 bases and the J gene end by 9 bases; junction bases not matched to a gene: 9. CDR1 MNHEY and CDR2 SMNVEV come from the germline V gene (reference sequence). The CDR3 runs 15 residues. CDR3 in DNA: TGTGCCAGCAGTTTGGGAGGCGGGGGGGTGACTGAGCAGTTCTTC. Protein: CASSLGGGGVTEQFF.

CDR3 DNA sequence: TGTGCTTCAGCGGGAGGGCCCTACAATGAGCAGTTCTTC. This translates into CASAGGPYNEQFF. V gene TRBV2 combines with J gene TRBJ2-1; 10 bases map to TRBD2. The CDR3 is 13 amino acids. CDR1 is SNHLY, CDR2 FYNNEI, per germline. The full variable domain, its missing parts supplied by reference TRBV2 and TRBJ2-1, is EPEVTQTPSHQVTQMGQEVILRCVPISNHLYFYWYRQILGQKVEFLVSFYNNEISEKSEIFDDQFSVERPDGSNFTLKIRSTKLEDSAMYFCASAGGPYNEQFFGPGTRLTVL.

In its sample, this clone was seen a few times. This chain joins TRBV14 and TRBJ1-2; 9 nucleotides line up with TRBD1. Germline lookup yields CDR1 SGHDN and CDR2 FVKESK. The CDR3 sequence is 17 residues long. V gave up 5 bases and J gave up 5 bases; unmatched junction bases: 15. CDR3 DNA: TGTGCCAGCAGCTCCTCGGGACCGGGACAGGGATTTTATGGCTACACCTTC. Its protein is CASSSSGPGQGFYGYTF.

The chain has TRBV10-3 and TRBJ1-6, with no clear D. The CDR3 consists of 15 residues. V dropped 4 bases and J dropped 10 bases, with 17 bases sitting between them. The germline V gene encodes CDR1 ENHRY and CDR2 SYGVKD. The CDR3 loop reads CAISGEGRSMSPLHF. In DNA, the CDR3 is TGTGCCATCAGTGGAGAAGGCAGGTCAATGTCACCCCTCCACTTT.

This chain joins TRBV7-2 and TRBJ2-5; a weak D match, TRBD1 (5 bases). The CDR3 length is 13 residues. The germline V gene encodes CDR1 SGHTA and CDR2 FQGNSA. V lost 5 bases and J lost 1, with 8 bases in between. The CDR3 DNA is TGTGCCAGCAGCCGTGACAGCCAAGAGACCCAGTACTTC. Translating gives CASSRDSQETQYF.